This TCR beta chain originates from a study of CD8+CD57+ T cells in acquired aplastic anemia. General study points: Patients and controls had in common 25 to 35 CD8+ CDR3 sequences. CD8+CD57+ cells showed decreased diversity compared with total CD4+ and CD8+ cells in patients.

Patients chosen for sequencing had shown CD8+CD57+ cell expansion by flow cytometry. The CD8+CD57+ cell fraction, enriched with beads, gave a mean 1.6 ug DNA. The template for TCR beta VDJ and CDR3 sequence profiling was genomic DNA. Via MiXCR, TCRdb re-called the reads, giving one row per CDR3 protein. The sample lists roughly 20,000 distinct CDR3 sequences, about 40% seen once, with more than 75% in the top ten. This clonotype was found a few times. Its antigen is still unknown. Just one base apart from a much larger clone, this may be a read error. The sample taken for sequencing was CD8+CD57+ T cells sorted from PBMCs. Documented subset: bead-enriched CD8+CD57+ effector memory T cells from SAA patients. The receptor comes from a human donor with aplastic anemia.

In DNA, the CDR3 is TGTGCCAGCAACTTACTTAGCCCCGGGACTAGCGGCTACAATGAGCAGTACTTC. Amino acid sequence: CASNLLSPGTSGYNEQYF. This sequence joins TRBV27 and TRBJ2-1; 11 positions agree with TRBD2. The last part of the DNA fits TRBJ2-7 better; the J call may be wrong. The CDR3 contains 18 residues. Looked up from germline, CDR1 is MNHEY and CDR2 is SMNVEV (reference sequence).